This TCR beta chain was recorded in a study of CD8+CD57+ T cells in acquired aplastic anemia (dated by TCRdb to the late 2010s). About the study as a whole: On average, sorted CD4+ and CD8+ cells yielded around 3.1 ug of extracted DNA, with a range of about 0.19 to 30 ug. Mean read counts for healthy donor samples were 8.5 million to 10.8 million for CD4+ cells and 11.0 million for CD8+ cells. The full study reports these points: Between patients and healthy controls, no significant difference in CD8+ Simpson's diversity was found (P=0.060). Roughly 30 CD8+ CDR3 sequences were shared between patients and controls but appeared highly expressed in patients and within their immunodominant clones.

Genomic DNA served as template for TCR beta VDJ combination and CDR3 sequence profiling. An Illumina HiSeq 2000 was used for TCR repertoire sequencing. The authors' pipeline ran thus. Repertoires were assessed using TRBV/TRBJ rearrangement plots, CDR3 size and DJ length profiles, and Simpson's diversity index. The immunodominant clone was defined as the most abundant DNA sequence in deep sequencing data. CDR3 amino acid sequences were checked for sharing between subjects and were compared against published repertoires and the VDJdb database. TCRdb itself trimmed the public reads at Q25 with fastp, ran MiXCR and retained productive beta chains. Rows are combined by CDR3 protein, so each entry shows the most common genes and DNA. In this record, the V and J calls reflect TCRdb's handling and not the investigators' own analysis. The table for this sample lists about 210,000 distinct CDR3 sequences; roughly 55% of them were counted only once. Approximately 32% of the sample lies in the top ten.

This clonotype was seen more than once but under ten times. There is no known antigen for this receptor. Per-nucleotide qualities are absent, and no much larger clonotype sits a single base away. The CDR3 starts with the cysteine, ends with the phenylalanine, and has 12 residues. Of all the DNA, just the CDR3 is kept, 36 bases in frame from base 1. V is pared back by 1 base and J by 7 bases, with 10 bases lying between the germline termini. The germline V gene (reference sequence) sets CDR1 to DFQATT and CDR2 to SNEGSKA. TCR repertoires of sorted CD4+ and CD8+ blood T cells from severe aplastic anemia patients and healthy subjects were deep-sequenced in the study. Ficoll-Paque density gradient centrifugation was used to isolate peripheral blood mononuclear cells. Before DNA was extracted, CD4+ and CD8+ T cells were sorted using either FACS or magnetic beads.

The sample taken for sequencing was sorted CD4+, CD8+, or CD8+CD57+ T cells (not recorded which) from PBMCs. The chain uses TRBV20-1 and TRBJ1-2; the D gene is possibly TRBD1, with 5 bases matching. This receptor was taken from a human donor in good health. The bases read TGCAGTGCTAGAGGGGGGGAAGGTGGCTACACCTTC. This translates into CSARGGEGGYTF.